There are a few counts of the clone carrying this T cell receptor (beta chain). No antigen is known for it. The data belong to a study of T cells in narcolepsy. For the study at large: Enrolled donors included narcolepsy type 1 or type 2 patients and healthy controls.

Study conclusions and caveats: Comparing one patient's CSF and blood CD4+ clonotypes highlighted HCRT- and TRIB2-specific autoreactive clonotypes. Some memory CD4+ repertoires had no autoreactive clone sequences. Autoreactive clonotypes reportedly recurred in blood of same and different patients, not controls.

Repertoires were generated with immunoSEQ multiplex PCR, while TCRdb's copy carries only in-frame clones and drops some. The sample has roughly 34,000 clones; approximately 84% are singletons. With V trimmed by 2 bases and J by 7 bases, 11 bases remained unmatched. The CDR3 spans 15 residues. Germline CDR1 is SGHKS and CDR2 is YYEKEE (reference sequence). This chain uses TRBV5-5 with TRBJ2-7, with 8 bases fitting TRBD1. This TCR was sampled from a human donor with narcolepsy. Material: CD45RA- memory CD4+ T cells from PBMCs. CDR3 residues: CASSFSGTGGWEQYV. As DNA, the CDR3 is TGTGCCAGCAGCTTTTCCGGGACAGGCGGCTGGGAGCAGTACGTC.